This TCR beta chain came from a study of OX40 agonist ivuxolimab in advanced cancers. Overall study findings and caveats: The CD4+ and CD8+ T cells in the blood had expanded clonally by week 6 at 0.1 to 3.0 mg/kg.

The assay was immunoSEQ multiplex PCR, and TCRdb's table has in-frame clones only and misses some. The sample contains some 17,000 clones, roughly nine tenths of which appear only once. As regards this clone: Its antigen remains unidentified.

The CDR3 is 16 amino acids. Trimming at V came to 4 bases and at J to 4 bases, leaving 9 bases not matched to a gene. Germline CDR1 reads SGHKS; CDR2 reads YYEKEE (reference sequence). Here the sequenced sample was CD4+ or CD8+ T cells sorted from blood, taken in a trial of the OX40 agonist ivuxolimab. The gene calls are TRBV5-5 and TRBJ1-5; TRBD1 matches 9 bases. This clonotype was sampled from an adult with an advanced solid tumor such as melanoma, head and neck, liver or kidney cancer. The CDR3 DNA follows: TGTGCCAGCAGCCCCTTCGGGACAGGGAGAAATCAGCCCCAGCATTTT. Protein product: CASSPFGTGRNQPQHF.